Each of the 32 T cell receptor beta chains below was sequenced from the same sample in a study of blood T cell repertoires in COVID-19. This table comes from immunoSEQ multiplex PCR, and its TCRdb copy is limited to in-frame clones, with some not included. This sample has roughly 140,000 clones, with about nine tenths found just once. Sequenced material: peripheral blood. The receptors were gathered from a human donor in a cohort sampled during active COVID-19.

This chain uses TRBV6-5 with TRBJ2-1, with 14 bases lining up with TRBD2. CDR1 is MNHEY and CDR2 is SVGAGI in the germline V gene. V was pared by 2 bases and J by 9 bases, with 3 bases of the junction left unmatched. This CDR3 region has 15 residues. This CDR3 reads CASSYGTSGRAEQFF. CDR3 nucleotides: TGTGCCAGCAGTTACGGGACTAGCGGGAGAGCTGAGCAGTTCTTC.

This clone showed up just once. This chain connects TRBV7-2 to TRBJ2-6, with D tentatively TRBD2 (6 bases). This CDR3 is 16 amino acids long. Germline V CDR1 and CDR2: SGHTA, FQGNSA. With 6 bases removed from V and 0 bases from J, the gap between germline ends came to 12 bases. CDR3 in amino acids: CASSQKAGSGANVLTF. The DNA for the CDR3 is TGTGCCAGCAGTCAAAAAGCGGGCTCTGGGGCCAACGTCCTGACTTTC.

The chain has TRBV6-6 and TRBJ1-2; 9 positions agree with TRBD1. CDR1 and CDR2 (germline): MNHNY, SVGAGI (reference sequence). This CDR3 is built from 17 residues. Trimming cost V 5 bases and J 2 bases; bases outside gene matches: 12. This CDR3 reads CASSPGQGWVSNYGYTF. The CDR3 coding sequence is TGTGCCAGCAGTCCGGGACAGGGTTGGGTTTCGAACTATGGCTACACCTTC.

Only one count was recorded for this clone. The J gene is TRBJ1-1, the V gene TRBV5-1; 8 nucleotides match TRBD1. The CDR3 totals 15 residues. V was pared by 0 bases and J by 5 bases, with 6 bases of the junction left unmatched. The germline V gene has CDR1 SGHRS and CDR2 YFSETQ. The CDR3 protein is CASSLEGQVPTEAFF. The CDR3 coding sequence is TGCGCCAGCAGCTTGGAGGGACAGGTTCCTACTGAAGCTTTCTTT.

This sequence joins TRBV10-3 and TRBJ1-4; D might be TRBD1 (5 bases). V was trimmed by 0 bases and J by 0 bases, leaving 8 bases between them. Germline values: CDR1 ENHRY, CDR2 SYGVKD. This CDR3 has 16 amino acids. The CDR3 bases are TGTGCCATCAGTGAGTCGGGGGGGGCAACTAATGAAAAACTGTTTTTT. Residues: CAISESGGATNEKLFF.

The CDR3 DNA reads as TGTGCCAGCAGCTTATTAGGTAGCGGGGGTGATGAGCAGTTCTTC. Translating it yields CASSLLGSGGDEQFF. This rearrangement joins TRBV7-9 to TRBJ2-1; 9 nucleotides match TRBD2. The CDR3 has 15 residues. Germline V gene lookup returns CDR1 SEHNR and CDR2 FQNEAQ (reference sequence). V trimming: 2 bases; J trimming: 8 bases; junction bases outside the gene matches: 7.

J is TRBJ1-2 and V is TRBV27; D possibly corresponds to TRBD1 (5 bases). Trimming removed 2 bases from V and 8 bases from J, with 15 bases in between. The CDR3 is 14 residues long. Per the germline V gene, CDR1 is MNHEY and CDR2 is SMNVEV (reference sequence). CDR3 nucleotide sequence: TGTGCCAGCAGTTTAGCGGCGGGGCCTGGGGGCTACACCTTC. It translates to CASSLAAGPGGYTF.

The chain employs TRBV7-8 and TRBJ1-5; D unclear. The V gene lost 0 bases and the J gene lost 6 bases, with 9 bases spanning the gap. Germline V gene data show CDR1 as SGHVS and CDR2 as FQNEAQ. CDR3 size: 14 residues. The CDR3 loop is CASSLASGGQPQHF. The CDR3 DNA follows: TGTGCCAGCAGCTTAGCGTCCGGCGGTCAGCCCCAGCATTTT.

The DNA of the CDR3 is TGTGCCAGCAGCCCCATTAAGGCTAGCCGAAACCAAGAGACCCAGTACTTC. Translated: CASSPIKASRNQETQYF. The gene calls are TRBV5-8 and TRBJ2-5; tentatively, D is TRBD2 (5 bases). Germline V gives CDR1 SGHTS, CDR2 YDEGEE. Trimming removed 4 bases at V and 0 bases at J, with 19 bases between. The CDR3 sequence is 17 residues long.

The V call is TRBV6-5, the J call TRBJ1-1; perhaps TRBD1 as D (6 bases). This CDR3 contains 16 residues. Germline CDR1 is MNHEY and CDR2 is SVGAGI. V lost 0 bases, J lost 5 bases, and 16 bases lay in between. The CDR3 DNA sequence: TGTGCCAGCAGTTACTCGAACACAGGGCGGCGGACTGAAGCTTTCTTT. This encodes CASSYSNTGRRTEAFF.

The chain recombines TRBV7-2 with TRBJ1-4; D remains unclear. The CDR3 contains 14 residues. V gave up 4 bases and J gave up 7 bases, with 13 bases separating them. Germline loops: CDR1 SGHTA, CDR2 FQGNSA. The CDR3 region has the DNA TGTGCCAGCAGCTCGAAAGGACTATCTGAAAAACTGTTTTTT. It encodes CASSSKGLSEKLFF. Full variable domain (rest looked up from reference TRBV7-2 and TRBJ1-4): GAGVSQSPSNKVTEKGKDVELRCDPISGHTALYWYRQSLGQGLEFLIYFQGNSAPDKSGLPSDRFSAERTGGSVSTLTIQRTQQEDSAVYLCASSSKGLSEKLFFGSGTQLSVL.

The chain employs TRBV19 and TRBJ2-3, with 12 bases fitting TRBD1. This CDR3 has 20 amino acids. Germline V gene lookup returns CDR1 LNHDA and CDR2 SQIVND (reference sequence). Trimming removed 5 bases from V and 0 bases from J; junction bases left unmatched: 15. CDR3: CASSGGQGADSTPSTDTQYF. In DNA, the CDR3 is TGTGCCAGTAGTGGGGGACAGGGGGCCGACTCGACCCCCAGCACAGATACGCAGTATTTT.

The V call is TRBV7-3, the J call TRBJ1-1, with 8 bases aligning to TRBD1. V was pared by 5 bases and J by 3 bases, with 5 bases of the junction left unmatched. The CDR3 sequence is 14 residues long. Germline values: CDR1 SGHTA, CDR2 FQGTGA. Written as DNA, the CDR3 is TGTGCCAGCAGCGCGACAGGGGTGGACACTGAAGCTTTCTTT. Amino acid sequence: CASSATGVDTEAFF.

V is TRBV11-2 and J is TRBJ1-1, with 7 bases matching TRBD1. CDR1 is SGHAT, CDR2 FQNNGV, per germline. V trimming: 5 bases; J trimming: 3 bases; junction bases outside the gene matches: 3. The CDR3 covers 13 residues. This CDR3 is CASSPDRDTEAFF. In nucleotides, the CDR3 is TGTGCCAGCAGCCCTGACAGGGACACTGAAGCTTTCTTT. The full variable domain, with the rest looked up from reference TRBV11-2 and TRBJ1-1, is EAGVAQSPRYKIIEKRQSVAFWCNPISGHATLYWYQQILGQGPKLLIQFQNNGVVDDSQLPKDRFSAERLKGVDSTLKIQPAKLEDSAVYLCASSPDRDTEAFFGQGTRLTVV.

This chain links TRBV2 with TRBJ1-6, with D maybe TRBD1 (6 bases). Germline V lookup: CDR1 SNHLY, CDR2 FYNNEI. There are 17 residues in the CDR3. Trimming took off 4 bases at V and 1 base at J, with 14 bases between the two ends. The CDR3 is CASSVGRGRSYNSPLHF. DNA for the CDR3: TGTGCCAGCAGTGTCGGCAGGGGCAGGTCCTATAATTCACCCCTCCACTTT. The full variable domain, completed using reference TRBV2 and TRBJ1-6, is EPEVTQTPSHQVTQMGQEVILRCVPISNHLYFYWYRQILGQKVEFLVSFYNNEISEKSEIFDDQFSVERPDGSNFTLKIRSTKLEDSAMYFCASSVGRGRSYNSPLHFGNGTRLTVT.

The chain has TRBV15 and TRBJ1-3; TRBD1 matches 8 bases. CDR3 size: 18 residues. Unmatched junction bases numbered 8, after V lost 1 base and J lost 0 bases. Germline V lookup: CDR1 LNHNV, CDR2 YYDKDF (reference sequence). The CDR3 DNA follows: TGTGCCACCAGCAGAGGAAAATCAGGGGGCCCCTCTGGAAACACCATATATTTT. This gives the protein CATSRGKSGGPSGNTIYF.

In this sample, this clone turned up a few times. This chain joins TRBV10-3 and TRBJ2-1; 16 bases align to TRBD2. The CDR3 is made up of 18 amino acids. CDR1 and CDR2 (germline): ENHRY, SYGVKD. V shed 6 bases and J 2 bases; nucleotides not matched to a gene: 7. The CDR3 here is CAISPGLAGGGTYNEQFF. Written as DNA, the CDR3 is TGTGCCATCAGCCCGGGACTAGCGGGGGGGGGCACCTACAATGAGCAGTTCTTC.

This clone ranks as medium-sized. This rearrangement joins TRBV10-1 to TRBJ2-2; TRBD2 is a possible D gene (5 bases). This CDR3 comprises 13 residues. CDR1 is WNHNN and CDR2 is SYGVQD in the germline V gene (reference sequence). Trimming stripped 0 bases from V and 6 bases from J, with 5 bases between. Written as DNA, the CDR3 is TGCGCCAGCAGTGAGTCGGAGGCCGGGGAGCTGTTTTTT. The encoded protein is CASSESEAGELFF.

This sequence joins TRBV7-2 and TRBJ2-1; TRBD2 matches 14 bases. The germline CDR1 and CDR2 sequences are SGHTA and FQGNSA. This CDR3 has 16 amino acids. V shed 4 bases and J 4 bases; nucleotides not matched to a gene: 3. The CDR3 bases are TGTGCCAGCAGCTCGGGACTAGCGGGAGTATACAATGAGCAGTTCTTC. Translating gives CASSSGLAGVYNEQFF.

The chain carries TRBV5-1 and TRBJ1-1; D is perhaps TRBD1 (6 bases). Germline V gene sequence: CDR1 SGHRS, CDR2 YFSETQ. Trimming cost V 5 bases and J 1 base, with 15 bases left between them. The CDR3 is 15 residues long. In DNA, the CDR3 is TGCGCCAGCAGTACCCTAAGACAGGCGAACACTGAAGCTTTCTTT. It yields the protein CASSTLRQANTEAFF.

The CDR3 here is CASSLNRGYGYTF. CDR3 bases: TGTGCCAGCAGCCTTAACAGGGGCTATGGCTACACCTTC. The chain recombines TRBV7-2 with TRBJ1-2; 7 bases align to TRBD1. Germline V gene sequence: CDR1 SGHTA, CDR2 FQGNSA. The V gene end was trimmed by 5 bases and the J gene end by 4 bases; junction bases not matched to a gene: 4. CDR3 size: 13 residues.

The rearrangement links TRBV6-5 to TRBJ2-5; no reliable D call. CDR1 is MNHEY, CDR2 SVGAGI, per germline. The CDR3 covers 13 residues. V lost 2 bases and J 5 bases, leaving 9 bases between the germline ends. Here the CDR3 DNA reads TGTGCCAGCAGTTACCTTCCCGGGGAGACCCAGTACTTC. Its protein product is CASSYLPGETQYF.

The chain combines TRBV6-2 or TRBV6-3 with TRBJ1-2; TRBD1 matches 7 bases. Trimming took 2 bases from V and 4 from J; bases not matched to a gene: 13. The V gene's germline CDR1 is MNHEY and CDR2 SVGEGT. This CDR3 region has 17 residues. The CDR3 sequence: CASSYPKLRDRSYGYTF. The CDR3 bases are TGTGCCAGCAGTTACCCAAAGCTTAGGGACAGATCCTATGGCTACACCTTC.

V usage is TRBV14 and J usage is TRBJ1-1, with D perhaps TRBD1 (6 bases). Trimming left V 8 bases short and J 6 bases short, with 16 bases between. The germline CDR1 and CDR2 sequences are SGHDN and FVKESK. This CDR3 is built from 13 residues. CDR3 sequence: CASDMGGPAEAFF. The CDR3 DNA sequence: TGTGCCAGCGACATGGGGGGGCCTGCTGAAGCTTTCTTT. Looking up the rest from reference TRBV14 and TRBJ1-1 gives the full variable domain: EAGVTQFPSHSVIEKGQTVTLRCDPISGHDNLYWYRRVMGKEIKFLLHFVKESKQDESGMPNNRFLAERTGGTYSTLKVQPAELEDSGVYFCASDMGGPAEAFFGQGTRLTVV.

V usage is TRBV10-3 and J usage is TRBJ1-1; D gene unclear. Germline CDR1 ENHRY, CDR2 SYGVKD. The CDR3 spans 13 residues. V dropped 2 bases and J dropped 1 base, with 5 bases sitting between them. CDR3 coding DNA: TGTGCCATCAGTGAGACAGCGAACACTGAAGCTTTCTTT. It is translated as CAISETANTEAFF.

V gene TRBV19 combines with J gene TRBJ2-2, with TRBD1 matching 8 bases. V dropped 9 bases and J dropped 0; count of bases not matched to a gene: 9. Germline lookup yields CDR1 LNHDA and CDR2 SQIVND (reference sequence). The CDR3 spans 16 residues. CDR3: CASALRGQANTGELFF. The CDR3 nucleotides read TGTGCCAGCGCGCTGCGGGGACAGGCGAACACCGGGGAGCTGTTTTTT.

The gene calls are TRBV19 and TRBJ2-1, with 13 positions matching TRBD2. Losses at the gene ends were 7 bases for V and 7 bases for J; bases not matched to a gene: 7. CDR1 and CDR2 (germline): LNHDA, SQIVND (reference sequence). The CDR3 is made up of 15 amino acids. Here the CDR3 DNA reads TGTGCCAGTACCCCACGGACTAGCGGGAGAAATGAGCAGTTCTTC. Protein sequence: CASTPRTSGRNEQFF.

This chain connects TRBV4-1 to TRBJ2-3, with 8 nucleotides matching TRBD2. This CDR3 has 18 amino acids. Germline V gene data show CDR1 as MGHRA and CDR2 as YSYEKL. The V segment lost 1 base and the J segment 4 bases; nucleotides outside the gene matches: 13. The CDR3: CASSQGQRTSPMADTQYF. CDR3 nucleotides: TGCGCCAGCAGCCAAGGACAGAGGACTAGCCCAATGGCAGATACGCAGTATTTT.

This chain joins TRBV7-8 and TRBJ1-3; TRBD1 might be the D (5 bases). This CDR3 comprises 19 residues. CDR1 is SGHVS and CDR2 is FQNEAQ in the germline V gene. Between the trimmed V and J ends, which lost 0 bases and 0 bases, there was a span of 18 bases. CDR3 sequence: CASSLADQGVPLSGNTIYF. In nucleotides, the CDR3 is TGTGCCAGCAGCTTAGCGGATCAAGGGGTCCCCCTCTCTGGAAACACCATATATTTT.

The J gene is TRBJ1-4, the V gene TRBV27; the match to TRBD1 covers 8 bases. Per germline, CDR1 MNHEY and CDR2 SMNVEV (reference sequence). The CDR3 totals 11 residues. V trimming: 3 bases; J trimming: 16 bases; junction bases outside the gene matches: 4. This CDR3 is CASSFSDRGFF. As DNA, the CDR3 is TGTGCCAGCAGTTTTTCCGACAGGGGGTTTTTT.

The chain carries TRBV3-1 (or the pseudogene TRBV3-2) and TRBJ2-3; possibly TRBD2 for D (7 bases). Trimming cost V 0 bases and J 2 bases, with 12 bases left between them. The CDR3 spans 16 residues. Germline V gene data show CDR1 as LGHDT and CDR2 as YNNKEL (reference sequence). The CDR3 sequence is CASSQDPGGPTDTQYF. The DNA for the CDR3 is TGTGCCAGCAGCCAAGATCCGGGGGGCCCCACAGATACGCAGTATTTT.

The gene calls are TRBV24-1 and TRBJ2-1; D is ambiguous. Germline V gene lookup returns CDR1 KGHDR and CDR2 SFDVKD. Trimming removed 0 bases from V and 4 bases from J, with 6 bases in between. The CDR3 contains 14 residues. The CDR3 sequence: CATSDLTSYNEQFF. As DNA, the CDR3 is TGTGCCACCAGTGATTTGACCAGTTACAATGAGCAGTTCTTC.